This T cell receptor beta chain came from a study of cytomegalovirus exposure and HLA in healthy donors. Points on this clone: Its antigen is undetermined.

Primers included in the PCR were 60 Vbeta and 13 Jbeta primers. TCRdb keeps only in-frame clones here, not all; method: immunoSEQ multiplex PCR. The sample lists more than 150,000 clones, 82% occurring once. Trimming left V 0 bases short and J 6 bases short, with 13 bases between. The CDR3 sequence is 15 residues long. The germline V gene encodes CDR1 SGDLS and CDR2 YYNGEE. Study-level points and caveats: TCR beta sequences numbering around 15,000 were associated with HLA alleles at 0.05 false discovery rate in a later analysis.

Sequencing input: PBMCs. This chain uses TRBV9 with TRBJ2-1; weak D call: TRBD1 (6 bases). The clonotype comes from a woman younger than 35 in good health and CMV-seronegative. The DNA for the CDR3 is TGTGCCAGCAGCGTAGTGAGTCAGGGGCGCAATGAGCAGTTCTTC. Its translation is CASSVVSQGRNEQFF.